The clone carrying this T cell receptor (beta chain) was observed a few times. V was shortened by 5 bases and J by 4 bases, with 8 bases between the two germline ends. The CDR3 is 12 amino acids. In the authors' methods: It was from reference gene primer amplification that nucleated cell counts were estimated. Data came from immunoSEQ multiplex PCR; TCRdb stores just in-frame clones and leaves some out. The V and J calls and clone size come from that table; D and trimming were worked out from the DNA. The sample has some 210,000 clones, less than 90% seen once; the top ten hold 20%. This sample was taken from a study of blood T cell repertoires in COVID-19. Overall study context: Sites in the United States, Italy and Spain provided acute and convalescent COVID-19 samples. In each case, the material was cDNA or gDNA derived from T cells, B-cell-depleted T cells, or PBMCs.

Sequenced: peripheral blood. The clonotype comes from a human donor in a cohort sampled during active COVID-19. This chain links TRBV12-3 or TRBV12-4 with TRBJ1-2, with D unclear. The CDR3 DNA reads as TGTGCCAGCAGTCCCCTCGGCTATGGCTACACCTTC. The encoded protein is CASSPLGYGYTF.